Listed below are T cell receptor beta chains from one sample, sequenced in a study of blood T cells in healthy people across ages. MiXCR, run by TCRdb on the 5' RACE reads, gives a single entry per CDR3 protein. The data show about a million distinct CDR3 sequences, roughly 51% seen once. Sample: blood. Receptors originate from a woman aged 60 to 75 in good health. Both conserved end residues are part of each CDR3. D genes are given only for firm matches. Clone size is not always given. Where it is, it says once, few, many or a class for expanded clones.

v_gene: TRBV28
abundance: .
d_gene: .
j_gene: TRBJ2-2
CDR3nt: TGTGCCAGCAGTGGGGGCGAAAGGGAGTCCGGGGAGCTGTTTTTT
CDR3aa: CASSGGERESGELFF

v_gene: TRBV21-1
abundance: .
d_gene: .
j_gene: TRBJ2-7
CDR3nt: TGTGCCAGCAGAACCCGTCCCGAGCGGGAAGGCCACGAGCAGTACTTC
CDR3aa: CASRTRPEREGHEQYF

v_gene: TRBV9
abundance: few
d_gene: .
j_gene: TRBJ1-5
CDR3nt: TGTGCCAGCAGCACCGAAGGAGGACATCAGCCCCAGCATTTT
CDR3aa: CASSTEGGHQPQHF

v_gene: TRBV12-3/TRBV12-4
abundance: .
d_gene: .
j_gene: TRBJ1-6
CDR3nt: TGTGCCAGCAGTTTCTGGGATTCACCCCTCCACTTT
CDR3aa: CASSFWDSPLHF

v_gene: TRBV12-3/TRBV12-4
abundance: once
d_gene: .
j_gene: TRBJ2-3
CDR3nt: TGTGCCAGCAGTTTAGCTCCTAGCTTGGGGGGCGCGAGAGCAGATACGCAGTATTTT
CDR3aa: CASSLAPSLGGARADTQYF

v_gene: TRBV27
abundance: few
d_gene: TRBD2
j_gene: TRBJ2-5
CDR3nt: TGTGCCAGCAGTTTGGGCTCCCCGGGGGGAGAGACCCAGTACTTC
CDR3aa: CASSLGSPGGETQYF

v_gene: TRBV11-1
abundance: .
d_gene: .
j_gene: TRBJ1-2
CDR3nt: TGTGCCAGCAGCTCCTCCCCCGCAGGGGATGGCTACACCTTC
CDR3aa: CASSSSPAGDGYTF

v_gene: TRBV29-1
abundance: .
d_gene: .
j_gene: TRBJ2-7
CDR3nt: TGCAGCGTTGAAGTTTCTCAGCCGGGCTACGAGCAGTACTTC
CDR3aa: CSVEVSQPGYEQYF

v_gene: TRBV11-1
abundance: .
d_gene: TRBD1
j_gene: TRBJ1-1
CDR3nt: TGTGCCAGCAGCTTCTCAGGGGGTGGGAATGCTGAAGCTTTCTTT
CDR3aa: CASSFSGGGNAEAFF

v_gene: TRBV29-1
abundance: .
d_gene: TRBD1
j_gene: TRBJ2-7
CDR3nt: TGCAGCGTGAGAGCACAGGGGGCGTTTGACGAGCAGTACTTC
CDR3aa: CSVRAQGAFDEQYF

v_gene: TRBV29-1
abundance: .
d_gene: .
j_gene: TRBJ2-5
CDR3nt: TGCAGCGTTGTCTTGGCAGGGGGGGCAGAGACCCAGTACTTC
CDR3aa: CSVVLAGGAETQYF

v_gene: TRBV12-3/TRBV12-4
abundance: few
d_gene: TRBD2
j_gene: TRBJ2-5
CDR3nt: TGTGCCAGCAGTCCGGGACTAGCGGGAGGGAAAGAGACCCAGTACTTC
CDR3aa: CASSPGLAGGKETQYF

v_gene: TRBV15
abundance: .
d_gene: .
j_gene: TRBJ2-1
CDR3nt: TGTGCCACCGGCACCGACCTCAGGGATAGGGGATACAATGAGCAGTTCTTC
CDR3aa: CATGTDLRDRGYNEQFF

v_gene: TRBV7-2
abundance: .
d_gene: TRBD1
j_gene: TRBJ2-7
CDR3nt: TGTGCCAGCAGCTTAACGGGGACAGTCCTCAGCTACGAGCAGTACTTC
CDR3aa: CASSLTGTVLSYEQYF

v_gene: TRBV7-3
abundance: few
d_gene: TRBD1
j_gene: TRBJ2-6
CDR3nt: TGTGCCAGCAGCTTACTTGGACAGGGGGCGCATGGTTCTGGGGCCAACGTCCTGACTTTC
CDR3aa: CASSLLGQGAHGSGANVLTF

v_gene: TRBV21-1
abundance: once
d_gene: .
j_gene: TRBJ2-5
CDR3nt: TGTGCCAGCAGCAAAGCGGACAGGGGGCTAAAAGAGACCCAGTACTTC
CDR3aa: CASSKADRGLKETQYF

v_gene: TRBV25-1
abundance: few
d_gene: .
j_gene: TRBJ2-3
CDR3nt: TGTGCCAGCAGTGAGAGGCTGAGCACAGATACGCAGTATTTT
CDR3aa: CASSERLSTDTQYF

v_gene: TRBV3-1
abundance: .
d_gene: TRBD2
j_gene: TRBJ2-7
CDR3nt: TGTGCCAGCAGCCAAGAAAGGAGGGCTAGCGGGAGAAACGAGCAGTACTTC
CDR3aa: CASSQERRASGRNEQYF

v_gene: TRBV6-1
abundance: few
d_gene: .
j_gene: TRBJ2-5
CDR3nt: TGTGCCAGCAGTTTAGAGGGATACGAGACCCAGTACTTC
CDR3aa: CASSLEGYETQYF

v_gene: TRBV6-2/TRBV6-3
abundance: .
d_gene: .
j_gene: TRBJ2-7
CDR3nt: TGTGCCAGCTCTAACCCTGGGGCAGAGATGCGCGACGAGCAGTACTTC
CDR3aa: CASSNPGAEMRDEQYF

v_gene: TRBV7-2
abundance: .
d_gene: .
j_gene: TRBJ2-3
CDR3nt: TGTGCCAGCAGCTTAGAGGCCCAGGGGGGAGCCAGAGATACGCAGTATTTT
CDR3aa: CASSLEAQGGARDTQYF

v_gene: TRBV28
abundance: .
d_gene: TRBD1
j_gene: TRBJ1-2
CDR3nt: TGTGCCACCGTTATCGACAGGGCCAACTATGGCTACACCTTC
CDR3aa: CATVIDRANYGYTF

v_gene: TRBV2
abundance: few
d_gene: .
j_gene: TRBJ2-5
CDR3nt: TGTGCCAGCAGTGGGCCAGGGTGGAATAGACAAGAGACCCAGTACTTC
CDR3aa: CASSGPGWNRQETQYF

v_gene: TRBV20-1
abundance: .
d_gene: .
j_gene: TRBJ2-7
CDR3nt: TGCAGTGCTAGACCCCACCGGGACTCCTCCGGCGAGCAGTACTTC
CDR3aa: CSARPHRDSSGEQYF